The clone carrying this TCR beta chain was detected only once. Its antigen is undetermined. This sample stems from a study of shared clonotypes between healthy human individuals. Study-wide results and limits: In this cohort, only blood was sampled, and tissue repertoires likely differ.

The study ran the assay at deep level. Spread over ten immunoSEQ deep assay plates, unsorted PBMC DNA underwent sequencing. Per the authors' pipeline: Filtering differed, since immunoSEQ gave only junction sequences and no quality scores. Produced via immunoSEQ multiplex PCR; TCRdb's table is partial and in-frame only. V and J calls and clone size are given by that table; D and trimming were obtained from the DNA. In the table there are hundreds of thousands of clones, roughly four fifths of which are singletons. This CDR3 is 16 amino acids long. The V end lost 1 base, the J end lost 0 bases, and 7 bases lay between the germline ends. The germline CDR1 and CDR2 sequences are SGHDN and FVKESK.

Sequences were obtained from PBMCs. The V and J genes are TRBV14 and TRBJ2-6; no reliable D call. This receptor was identified in a woman aged 40-49 years in good health. Some clones in this sample may be carry-over from other donors' samples. The CDR3, as DNA: TGTGCCAGCAGCCAAGGCTGGGTCTCTGGGGCCAACGTCCTGACTTTC. Translation gives CASSQGWVSGANVLTF.